This T cell receptor (beta chain) was retrieved from a study of shared clonotypes between healthy human individuals. Worth noting for this clone: As yet, its antigen is unknown. The same CDR3 arises from other DNA sequences in this sample as well.

The germline V gene encodes CDR1 MNHEY and CDR2 SMNVEV (reference sequence). CDR3 length equals 14 residues. V lost 3 bases to trimming and J lost 4 bases; unmatched junction nucleotides: 3. Study-level results: Despite large depth, rarefaction showed incomplete sorted-subset sequencing.

Only in-frame clones appear in the TCRdb table, and some are missing; sequencing was by immunoSEQ multiplex PCR. Altogether a few million clones are present, 93% being singletons, with the ten largest covering around 1.7%. Naive CD8 cells, CD45RO-negative and positively selected for CCR7, excluded terminally differentiated effector memory CD45RA+ cells. The sample consisted of naive CD8+ T cells from PBMCs. The chain couples TRBV27 to TRBJ2-7; 10 bases map to TRBD1. The receptor's source is a man aged 18 to 29 in good health. Some clones in this sample may be carry-over from other donors' samples. The CDR3 loop is CASSFRDRGYEQYF. The CDR3 DNA is TGTGCCAGCAGTTTCCGGGACAGGGGTTACGAGCAGTACTTC.